A single sample gave rise to the 27 T cell receptor beta chains below, sequenced in a study of cytomegalovirus exposure and HLA in healthy donors. Measured with immunoSEQ multiplex PCR; TCRdb has only the in-frame clones, and not every one. The sample holds 240,000 or so clones, approximately 83% seen once. Sequencing was carried out using PBMCs. The receptor source for this set is a woman in her twenties or thirties in good health and CMV-seropositive.

A few counts support this clone. The chain couples TRBV5-4 to TRBJ2-1; TRBD1 matches 8 bases. The CDR3 covers 14 residues. Germline values: CDR1 SGHNT, CDR2 YYREEE (reference sequence). The V segment lost 5 bases and the J segment 2 bases; nucleotides outside the gene matches: 3. The CDR3 sequence: CASRGQEAYNEQFF. CDR3 nucleotides: TGTGCCAGCAGGGGACAGGAAGCCTACAATGAGCAGTTCTTC.

V usage is TRBV5-6 and J usage is TRBJ2-7; D perhaps matches TRBD2 (5 bases). The CDR3 consists of 13 residues. Germline V gives CDR1 SGHDT, CDR2 YYEEEE. V lost 5 bases to trimming and J lost 1 base, with 10 bases between them. CDR3 in DNA: TGTGCCAGCAGGGTACTAGGGTCCTACGAGCAGTACTTC. It is translated as CASRVLGSYEQYF.

The V call is TRBV9, the J call TRBJ2-1; 8 positions match TRBD2. From germline, CDR1 is SGDLS and CDR2 YYNGEE. Trimming cost V 4 bases and J 4 bases; bases outside gene matches: 7. The CDR3 has 15 amino acids. The chain's CDR3 is CASSRDGGGYNEQFF. Written as DNA, the CDR3 is TGTGCCAGCAGCAGGGACGGCGGGGGGTACAATGAGCAGTTCTTC. Full variable domain (remainder filled in from reference TRBV9 and TRBJ2-1): DSGVTQTPKHLITATGQRVTLRCSPRSGDLSVYWYQQSLDQGLQFLIQYYNGEERAKGNILERFSAQQFPDLHSELNLSSLELGDSALYFCASSRDGGGYNEQFFGPGTRLTVL.

V usage is TRBV7-2 and J usage is TRBJ2-4; TRBD2 aligns across 7 bases. The CDR3 extends over 14 amino acids. V dropped 2 bases and J dropped 5; count of bases not matched to a gene: 3. Germline V gene sequence: CDR1 SGHTA, CDR2 FQGNSA. The CDR3 bases are TGTGCCAGCAGCTTAAGCCTAGCGGAAAACATTCAGTACTTC. It codes for CASSLSLAENIQYF.

The chain uses TRBV5-1 and TRBJ1-2; 10 positions match TRBD1. With 7 bases clipped from V and 2 bases from J, the junction kept 5 bases outside the gene matches. The germline gives CDR1 SGHRS, CDR2 YFSETQ. The CDR3 consists of 14 residues. CDR3 coding DNA: TGCGCCAGCGGACAGGGGGGATTCAACTATGGCTACACCTTC. As protein: CASGQGGFNYGYTF.

This clone was seen just once. This chain joins TRBV15 and TRBJ1-3; D might be TRBD1 (5 bases). The CDR3 runs 15 residues. V gave up 0 bases and J gave up 2 bases, with 8 bases separating them. CDR1 and CDR2 from the germline V gene are LNHNV and YYDKDF (reference sequence). The CDR3 nucleotides are TGTGCCACCAGCAGAGATAGGACACCTGGAAACACCATATATTTT. Amino acids: CATSRDRTPGNTIYF.

The chain combines TRBV27 with TRBJ2-5, with 8 bases aligning to TRBD1. Germline V CDR1 and CDR2: MNHEY, SMNVEV (reference sequence). This CDR3 spans 15 amino acids. V shed 8 bases and J 0 bases; nucleotides not matched to a gene: 8. Here the CDR3 reads CASSVGTGDQETQYF. DNA of the CDR3: TGTGCCAGCTCTGTCGGGACAGGAGACCAAGAGACCCAGTACTTC.

The rearrangement uses TRBV28 and TRBJ2-7, with 8 bases aligning to TRBD2. V dropped 3 bases and J dropped 1; count of bases not matched to a gene: 5. The CDR3 totals 15 residues. Germline V gene sequence: CDR1 MDHEN, CDR2 SYDVKM. The CDR3 nucleotides read TGTGCCAGCAGTTTCTCTAGCGGGCGGTCCTACGAGCAGTACTTC. It specifies CASSFSSGRSYEQYF.

The chain couples TRBV6-1 to TRBJ2-7; weak D call: TRBD1 (6 bases). The germline V gene has CDR1 MNHNS and CDR2 SASEGT. V lost 6 bases and J lost 0, with 15 bases in between. The CDR3 extends over 15 amino acids. CDR3: CASRATGRSSYEQYF. DNA of the CDR3: TGTGCCAGCAGGGCTACAGGGCGGAGCTCCTACGAGCAGTACTTC.

The chain couples TRBV14 to TRBJ1-5, with 9 bases matching TRBD1. Trimming cost V 4 bases and J 0 bases; bases outside gene matches: 7. Per the germline V gene, CDR1 is SGHDN and CDR2 is FVKESK. The CDR3 spans 17 residues. The CDR3 is CASSPPGQGDSNQPQHF. Here the CDR3 DNA reads TGTGCCAGCAGCCCGCCGGGACAGGGAGATAGCAATCAGCCCCAGCATTTT.

The chain combines TRBV6-1 with TRBJ1-5; TRBD1 might be the D (6 bases). The CDR3 length is 15 residues. Germline V CDR1 and CDR2: MNHNS, SASEGT. Trimming stripped 5 bases from V and 2 bases from J, with 13 bases between. The CDR3 protein is CASSPAGAGNQPQHF. DNA for the CDR3: TGTGCCAGCAGTCCCGCAGGGGCGGGCAATCAGCCCCAGCATTTT.

The chain carries TRBV4-2 and TRBJ1-4; TRBD1 aligns across 11 bases. This CDR3 comprises 13 residues. V shed 0 bases and J 13 bases; nucleotides not matched to a gene: 1. The germline V gene encodes CDR1 LGHNA and CDR2 YNFKEQ. The CDR3 sequence is CASSQEGQGALFF. CDR3 DNA: TGTGCCAGCAGCCAAGAAGGACAGGGGGCACTGTTTTTT.

The chain has TRBV5-4 and TRBJ2-7; no reliable D call. In germline, CDR1 is SGHNT, CDR2 YYREEE (reference sequence). The CDR3 length is 15 residues. Trimming pared 1 base from V and 0 bases from J, leaving 11 bases between. This CDR3 is CASSLSTGSSYEQYF. Here the CDR3 DNA reads TGTGCCAGCAGCTTGAGCACGGGTTCCTCCTACGAGCAGTACTTC. The variable domain in full, completed from reference TRBV5-4 and TRBJ2-7, reads ETGVTQSPTHLIKTRGQQVTLRCSSQSGHNTVSWYQQALGQGPQFIFQYYREEENGRGNFPPRFSGLQFPNYSSELNVNALELDDSALYLCASSLSTGSSYEQYFGPGTRLTVT.

This sequence joins TRBV2 and TRBJ1-2, with unresolved D. Germline V lookup: CDR1 SNHLY, CDR2 FYNNEI. CDR3 length: 13 amino acids. Trimming stripped 6 bases from V and 8 bases from J, with 16 bases between. The chain's CDR3 is CASRAPSLGGYTF. CDR3 coding DNA: TGTGCCAGCAGGGCCCCAAGCCTCGGGGGCTACACCTTC.

This clone occurred once. V gene TRBV2 combines with J gene TRBJ2-7, with D perhaps matching TRBD1 (5 bases). V lost 6 bases and J lost 3, with 12 bases in between. The CDR3 loop spans 13 amino acids. Germline CDR1 is SNHLY and CDR2 is FYNNEI. The CDR3 sequence: CASRLAGLYEQYF. CDR3 bases: TGTGCCAGCAGGTTGGCAGGGCTCTACGAGCAGTACTTC. Filled out from reference TRBV2 and TRBJ2-7, the complete variable domain reads EPEVTQTPSHQVTQMGQEVILRCVPISNHLYFYWYRQILGQKVEFLVSFYNNEISEKSEIFDDQFSVERPDGSNFTLKIRSTKLEDSAMYFCASRLAGLYEQYFGPGTRLTVT.

The chain's CDR3 is CASEMVAGGLVDTQYF. The CDR3 nucleotides are TGTGCCAGCGAAATGGTAGCGGGAGGGCTTGTCGATACGCAGTATTTT. The chain recombines TRBV2 with TRBJ2-3; 11 bases map to TRBD2. Germline V gives CDR1 SNHLY, CDR2 FYNNEI. V was clipped by 8 bases and J by 6 bases; unmatched bases: 13. The CDR3 covers 16 residues.

V gene TRBV7-8 combines with J gene TRBJ2-7, with 7 bases matching TRBD1. V was pared by 2 bases and J by 0 bases, with 10 bases of the junction left unmatched. Per the germline V gene, CDR1 is SGHVS and CDR2 is FQNEAQ. The CDR3 has 17 amino acids. CDR3 coding DNA: TGTGCCAGCAGCTTACCAACCGACAGGGCGGGCTCCTACGAGCAGTACTTC. Its protein product is CASSLPTDRAGSYEQYF. Drawing the rest from reference TRBV7-8 and TRBJ2-7, the complete variable domain is GAGVSQSPRYKVAKRGQDVALRCDPISGHVSLFWYQQALGQGPEFLTYFQNEAQLDKSGLPSDRFFAERPEGSVSTLKIQRTQQEDSAVYLCASSLPTDRAGSYEQYFGPGTRLTVT.

Only one count was recorded for this clone. V is TRBV29-1 and J is TRBJ2-5, with 9 bases that match TRBD1. Germline-derived CDR1 and CDR2 are SQVTM and ANQGSEA. The CDR3 runs to 14 residues. Trimming cost V 8 bases and J 5 bases; bases outside gene matches: 12. The CDR3 sequence is CSMTRDRVGETQYF. The DNA for the CDR3 is TGCAGCATGACCCGGGACAGGGTTGGGGAGACCCAGTACTTC. Full variable domain (outside the CDR3, taken from reference TRBV29-1 and TRBJ2-5): SAVISQKPSRDICQRGTSLTIQCQVDSQVTMMFWYRQQPGQSLTLIATANQGSEATYESGFVIDKFPISRPNLTFSTLTVSNMSPEDSSIYLCSMTRDRVGETQYFGPGTRLLVL.

CDR3 loop: CASSEARTGRYGYTF. The CDR3 coding sequence is TGTGCCAGCAGTGAAGCAAGGACAGGCCGCTATGGCTACACCTTC. This chain joins TRBV6-1 and TRBJ1-2; 7 bases match TRBD1. Germline values: CDR1 MNHNS, CDR2 SASEGT. The CDR3 loop spans 15 amino acids. V dropped 0 bases and J dropped 4; count of bases not matched to a gene: 5.

The chain carries TRBV27 and TRBJ2-5; TRBD2 agrees at 9 bases. The germline gives CDR1 MNHEY, CDR2 SMNVEV (reference sequence). This CDR3 comprises 14 residues. Trimming at V came to 3 bases and at J to 5 bases, leaving 4 bases not matched to a gene. The CDR3 sequence: CASSFFSGSETQYF. DNA of the CDR3: TGTGCCAGCAGTTTTTTTAGCGGGAGTGAGACCCAGTACTTC.

CDR3 amino acids: CASSPPGQYSNQPQHF. The CDR3 DNA follows: TGTGCCAGCAGTCCCCCGGGACAATATAGCAATCAGCCCCAGCATTTT. J is TRBJ1-5 and V is TRBV28; perhaps TRBD1 as D (6 bases). Trimming shortened V by 5 bases and J by 0 bases, and 14 bases separated the two germline ends. Per germline, CDR1 MDHEN and CDR2 SYDVKM. The CDR3 is made up of 16 amino acids. The whole variable domain, remainder taken from reference TRBV28 and TRBJ1-5, is DVKVTQSSRYLVKRTGEKVFLECVQDMDHENMFWYRQDPGLGLRLIYFSYDVKMKEKGDIPEGYSVSREKKERFSLILESASTNQTSMYLCASSPPGQYSNQPQHFGDGTRLSIL.

This chain connects TRBV6-1 to TRBJ1-1, with D possibly being TRBD1 (6 bases). The V end lost 6 bases, the J end lost 5 bases, and 13 bases lay between the germline ends. The CDR3 loop spans 13 amino acids. Germline CDR1 reads MNHNS; CDR2 reads SASEGT. This CDR3 is CASRTTGQTEAFF. The CDR3 nucleotides are TGTGCCAGCAGAACCACAGGGCAAACTGAAGCTTTCTTT.

This clone was detected many times. The chain has TRBV19 and TRBJ2-1; 10 bases fit TRBD2. CDR3 length: 14 residues. The ends lost 7 bases at V and 7 bases at J; junction bases unmatched: 7. CDR1 is LNHDA, CDR2 SQIVND, per germline (reference sequence). The CDR3 coding sequence is TGTGCCAGTACTACTAGCGGGAATTCTAATGAGCAGTTCTTC. Translating gives CASTTSGNSNEQFF.

The J gene is TRBJ2-7, the V gene TRBV27, with a weak D call TRBD2 (5 bases). The V gene's germline CDR1 is MNHEY and CDR2 SMNVEV (reference sequence). With 3 bases removed from V and 3 bases from J, the gap between germline ends came to 18 bases. CDR3 length: 16 amino acids. For the CDR3, the DNA is TGTGCCAGCAGTTTCAAACCGATACCGAGGGACTACGAGCAGTACTTC. This translates into CASSFKPIPRDYEQYF.

CDR3 sequence (DNA): TGCAGCGTCCGGACAGGGGAGGTTTCTGGGGCCAACGTCCTGACTTTC. Its protein is CSVRTGEVSGANVLTF. V is TRBV29-1 and J is TRBJ2-6; 9 bases match TRBD1. Germline values: CDR1 SQVTM, CDR2 ANQGSEA. Trimming took 6 bases from V and 1 from J; bases not matched to a gene: 7. There are 16 residues in the CDR3.

This chain connects TRBV5-4 to TRBJ2-3; the match to TRBD2 covers 9 bases. The length of the CDR3 is 16 residues. Germline CDR1 and CDR2: SGHNT and YYREEE (reference sequence). Trimming removed 4 bases from V and 0 bases from J; junction bases left unmatched: 6. CDR3 in amino acids: CASSQGLAFSTDTQYF. The CDR3 DNA reads TGTGCCAGCAGCCAAGGACTAGCGTTTAGCACAGATACGCAGTATTTT.

The chain combines TRBV11-3 with TRBJ2-7; 7 positions agree with TRBD1. This CDR3 spans 13 amino acids. Germline V CDR1 and CDR2: SGHNT, YENEEA. The trim removed 4 bases at V and 3 bases at J, leaving 3 bases unmatched. CDR3 sequence reads: CASSYPGGYEQYF. In DNA form, the CDR3 reads TGTGCCAGCAGCTACCCAGGGGGCTACGAGCAGTACTTC.